This TCR beta chain was identified in a study of blood T cell repertoires in COVID-19. Study-wide background: Both acute and convalescent COVID-19 samples were obtained from the United States, Italy and Spain.

Assay: immunoSEQ multiplex PCR; the TCRdb copy retains only in-frame clones and omits some. The sample lists over 100,000 clones, 79% seen once, with approximately 3.9% in the top ten. This receptor was taken from an elderly woman with acute or convalescent COVID-19. Material for sequencing was peripheral blood.

The CDR3 nucleotides read TGTGCCAGCAGCACGACAGGCGCTCGTAGTCAGCCCCAGCATTTT. Its translation is CASSTTGARSQPQHF. The chain has TRBV6-5 and TRBJ1-5; tentatively, D is TRBD1 (6 bases). CDR3 length equals 15 residues. Trimming left V 6 bases short and J 6 bases short, with 18 bases between. Germline loops: CDR1 MNHEY, CDR2 SVGAGI.